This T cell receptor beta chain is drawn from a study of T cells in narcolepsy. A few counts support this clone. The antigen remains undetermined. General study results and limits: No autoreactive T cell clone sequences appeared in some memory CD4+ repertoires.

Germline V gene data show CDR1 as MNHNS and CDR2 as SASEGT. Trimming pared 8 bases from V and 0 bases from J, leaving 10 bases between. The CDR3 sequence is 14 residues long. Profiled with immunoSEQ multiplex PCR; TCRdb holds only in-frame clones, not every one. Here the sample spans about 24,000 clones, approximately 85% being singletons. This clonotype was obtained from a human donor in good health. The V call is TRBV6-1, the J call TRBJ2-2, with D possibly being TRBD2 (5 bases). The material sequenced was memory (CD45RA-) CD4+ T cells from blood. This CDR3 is CASQRAANTGELFF. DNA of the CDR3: TGTGCCAGCCAGAGGGCCGCGAACACCGGGGAGCTGTTTTTT.